The TCR beta chain under discussion was sequenced for a study of T cell responses to AZD1222 COVID-19 vaccine. Study details: Second-dose intervals of approximately 4 or approximately 12 weeks were pooled. Study findings and constraints: Baseline serostatus was positive in only a handful of AZD1222 recipients.

Produced via immunoSEQ multiplex PCR; TCRdb's table is partial and in-frame only. The repertoire holds about 130,000 clones, with roughly 80% as singletons. About this clone itself: The antigen is not known.

CDR1 is GTSNPN and CDR2 is SVGIG in the germline V gene (reference sequence). Germline trimming cut 3 bases from V and 10 bases from J; bases unmatched to any gene: 7. The CDR3 consists of 14 residues. The source is an adult in good health. The chain carries TRBV30 and TRBJ1-6; the match to TRBD1 covers 9 bases. The material was peripheral blood, obtained on day 0 of AZD1222 vaccination. Written as DNA, the CDR3 is TGTGCCTGGAGGGCCGGACAGGGGCTATCACCCCTCCACTTT. It encodes CAWRAGQGLSPLHF.